This T cell receptor (beta chain) was captured in a study of CXCR3-negative and CXCR3-positive naive CD8 T cells. The CDR3 consists of 15 residues. CDR1 and CDR2 from the germline V gene are SGHTA and FQGTGA. Findings of the study overall: Whereas memory cells differed, naive CXCR3-negative and CXCR3-positive cells shared similar TRBV-TRBJ usage.

Turning to this clonotype: Antigen unknown.

cDNA libraries for TRB were generated by 5' RACE incorporating UMI labels. TCRdb re-called the 5' RACE reads and shows each CDR3 protein once, DNA omitted. The sample includes roughly 26,000 distinct CDR3 sequences. This rearrangement joins TRBV7-3 to TRBJ2-1; no DNA is available, so the TRBD1 call from TCRdb remains unchecked. This sequence was found in a human donor in good health. Some clones in this sample may be carry-over from other donors' samples. The specimen was naive CXCR3- CD8+ T cells from blood. Subset noted: CD45RO-CCR7+CD27+CD95- naive CD8+ T cells lacking CXCR3 (TNR3-). The CDR3: CASSLVLGPYNEQFF.